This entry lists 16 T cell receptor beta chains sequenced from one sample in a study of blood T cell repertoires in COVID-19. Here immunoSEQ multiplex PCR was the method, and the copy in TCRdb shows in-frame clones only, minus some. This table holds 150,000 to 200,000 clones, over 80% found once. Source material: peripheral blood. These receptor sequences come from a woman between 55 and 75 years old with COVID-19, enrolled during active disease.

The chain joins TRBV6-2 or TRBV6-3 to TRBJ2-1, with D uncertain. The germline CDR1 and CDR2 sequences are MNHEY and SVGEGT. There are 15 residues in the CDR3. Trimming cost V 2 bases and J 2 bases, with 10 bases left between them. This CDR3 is CASSYQRRPYNEQFF. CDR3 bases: TGTGCCAGCAGTTACCAGAGGCGGCCCTACAATGAGCAGTTCTTC.

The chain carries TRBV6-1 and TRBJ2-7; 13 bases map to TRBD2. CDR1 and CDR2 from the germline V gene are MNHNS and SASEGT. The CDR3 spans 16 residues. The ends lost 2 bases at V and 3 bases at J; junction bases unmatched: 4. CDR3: CASSERGTSGIYEQYF. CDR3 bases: TGTGCCAGCAGTGAACGTGGGACTAGCGGGATCTACGAGCAGTACTTC.

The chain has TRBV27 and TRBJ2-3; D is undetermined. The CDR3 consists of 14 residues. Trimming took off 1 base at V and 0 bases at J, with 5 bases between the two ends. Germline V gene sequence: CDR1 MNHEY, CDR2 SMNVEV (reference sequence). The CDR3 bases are TGTGCCAGCAGTTTATTTTCTAGCACAGATACGCAGTATTTT. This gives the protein CASSLFSSTDTQYF.

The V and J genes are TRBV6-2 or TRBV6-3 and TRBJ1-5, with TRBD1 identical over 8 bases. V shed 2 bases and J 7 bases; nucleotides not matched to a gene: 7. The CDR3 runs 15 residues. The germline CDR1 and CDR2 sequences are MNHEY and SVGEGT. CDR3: CASSYQGALLQPQHF. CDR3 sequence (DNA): TGTGCCAGCAGTTACCAGGGGGCGCTTTTACAGCCCCAGCATTTT.

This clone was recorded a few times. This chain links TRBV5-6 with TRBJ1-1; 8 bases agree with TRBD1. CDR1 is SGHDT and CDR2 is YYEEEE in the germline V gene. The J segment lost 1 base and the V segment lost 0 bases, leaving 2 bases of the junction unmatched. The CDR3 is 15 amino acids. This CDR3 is CASSLADRGNTEAFF. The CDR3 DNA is TGTGCCAGCAGCTTGGCCGACAGGGGGAACACTGAAGCTTTCTTT.

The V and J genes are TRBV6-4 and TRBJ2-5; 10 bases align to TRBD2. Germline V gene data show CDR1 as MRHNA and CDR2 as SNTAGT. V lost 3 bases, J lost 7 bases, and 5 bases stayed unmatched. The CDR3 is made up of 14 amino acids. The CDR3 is CASSELAGIGTQYF. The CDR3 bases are TGTGCCAGCAGTGAACTAGCGGGGATTGGGACCCAGTACTTC.

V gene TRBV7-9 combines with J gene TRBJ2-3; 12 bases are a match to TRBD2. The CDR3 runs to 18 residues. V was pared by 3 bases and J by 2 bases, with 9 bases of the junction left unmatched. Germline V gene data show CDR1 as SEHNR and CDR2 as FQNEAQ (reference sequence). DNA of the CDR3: TGTGCCAGCAGCTTTTCTCTAGCGGGAGGGCCCGACACAGATACGCAGTATTTT. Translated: CASSFSLAGGPDTDTQYF.

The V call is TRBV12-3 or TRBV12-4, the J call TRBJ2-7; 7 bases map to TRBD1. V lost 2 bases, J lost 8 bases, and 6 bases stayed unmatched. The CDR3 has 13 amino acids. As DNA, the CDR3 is TGTGCCAGCAGTTTAAATCGGGACAGCCAGCAGTACGTC. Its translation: CASSLNRDSQQYV.

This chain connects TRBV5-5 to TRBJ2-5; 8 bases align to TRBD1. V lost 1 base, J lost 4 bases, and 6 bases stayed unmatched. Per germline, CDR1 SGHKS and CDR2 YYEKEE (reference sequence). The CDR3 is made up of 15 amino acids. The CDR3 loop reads CASSLRQGARETQYF. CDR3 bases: TGTGCCAGCAGCTTGCGGCAGGGGGCGCGAGAGACCCAGTACTTC.

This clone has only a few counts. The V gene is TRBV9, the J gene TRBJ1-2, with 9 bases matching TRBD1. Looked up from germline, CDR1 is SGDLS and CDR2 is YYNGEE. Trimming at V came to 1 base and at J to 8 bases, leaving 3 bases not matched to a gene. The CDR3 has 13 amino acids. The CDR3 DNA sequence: TGTGCCAGCAGCGTACGGACAGGGGAAGGCTACACCTTC. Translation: CASSVRTGEGYTF.

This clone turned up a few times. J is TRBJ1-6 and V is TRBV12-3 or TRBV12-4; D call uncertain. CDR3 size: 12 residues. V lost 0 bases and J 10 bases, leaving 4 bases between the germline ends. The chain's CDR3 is CASSLAPSPLHF. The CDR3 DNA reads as TGTGCCAGCAGTTTAGCCCCGTCACCCCTCCACTTT.

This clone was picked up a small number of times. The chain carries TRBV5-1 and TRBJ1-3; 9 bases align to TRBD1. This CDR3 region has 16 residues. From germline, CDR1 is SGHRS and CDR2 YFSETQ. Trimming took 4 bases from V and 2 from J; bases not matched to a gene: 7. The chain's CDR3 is CASSISGTGPGNTIYF. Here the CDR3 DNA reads TGCGCCAGCAGCATATCCGGGACAGGGCCTGGAAACACCATATATTTT.

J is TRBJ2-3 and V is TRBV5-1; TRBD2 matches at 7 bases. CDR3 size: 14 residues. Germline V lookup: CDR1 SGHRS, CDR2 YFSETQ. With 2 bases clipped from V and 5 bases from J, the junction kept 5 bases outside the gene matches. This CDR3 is CASSLRERGDTQYF. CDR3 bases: TGCGCCAGCAGCTTACGGGAGCGGGGAGATACGCAGTATTTT.

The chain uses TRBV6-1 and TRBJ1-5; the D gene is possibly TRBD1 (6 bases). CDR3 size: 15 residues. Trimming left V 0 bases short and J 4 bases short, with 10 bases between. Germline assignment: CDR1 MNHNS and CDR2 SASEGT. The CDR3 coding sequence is TGTGCCAGCAGTGAAGCAGGGGGGGGAAATCAGCCCCAGCATTTT. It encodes CASSEAGGGNQPQHF.

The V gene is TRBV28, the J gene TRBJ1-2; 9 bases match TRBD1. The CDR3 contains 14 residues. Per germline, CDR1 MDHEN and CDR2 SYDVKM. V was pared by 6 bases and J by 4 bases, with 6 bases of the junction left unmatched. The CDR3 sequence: CASRSGQGVYGYTF. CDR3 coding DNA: TGTGCCAGCAGATCGGGACAGGGTGTCTATGGCTACACCTTC.

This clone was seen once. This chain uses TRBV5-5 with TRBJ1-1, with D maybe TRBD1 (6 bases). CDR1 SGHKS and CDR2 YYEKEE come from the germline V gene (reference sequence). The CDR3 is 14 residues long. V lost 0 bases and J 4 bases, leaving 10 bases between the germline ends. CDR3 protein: CASSLAAGVTEAFF. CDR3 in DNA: TGTGCCAGCAGCTTGGCGGCAGGGGTCACTGAAGCTTTCTTT.